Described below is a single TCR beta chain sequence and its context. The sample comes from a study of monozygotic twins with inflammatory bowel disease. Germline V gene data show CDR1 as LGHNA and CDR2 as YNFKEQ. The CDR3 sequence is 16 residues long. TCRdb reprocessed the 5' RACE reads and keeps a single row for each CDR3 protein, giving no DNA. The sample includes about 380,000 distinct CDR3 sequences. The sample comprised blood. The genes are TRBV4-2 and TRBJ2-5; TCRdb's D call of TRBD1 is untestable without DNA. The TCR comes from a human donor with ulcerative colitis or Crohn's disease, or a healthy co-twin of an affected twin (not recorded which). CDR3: CASSPRQTQGGETQYF.